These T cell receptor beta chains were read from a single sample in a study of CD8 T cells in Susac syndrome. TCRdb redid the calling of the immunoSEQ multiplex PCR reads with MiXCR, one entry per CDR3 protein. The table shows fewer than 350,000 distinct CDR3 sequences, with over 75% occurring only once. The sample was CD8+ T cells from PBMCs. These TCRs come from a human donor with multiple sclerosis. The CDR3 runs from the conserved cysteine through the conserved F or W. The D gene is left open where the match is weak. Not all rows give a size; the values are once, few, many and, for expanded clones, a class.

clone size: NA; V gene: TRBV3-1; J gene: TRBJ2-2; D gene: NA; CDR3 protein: CASSRSAEQNTGELFF; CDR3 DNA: TGTGCCAGCAGCCGATCGGCAGAACAGAACACCGGGGAGCTGTTTTTT
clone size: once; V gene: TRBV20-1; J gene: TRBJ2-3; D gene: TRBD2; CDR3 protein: CSAAPVERGVTDTQYF; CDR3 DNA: TGCAGTGCTGCCCCTGTTGAGCGGGGGGTCACAGATACGCAGTATTTT
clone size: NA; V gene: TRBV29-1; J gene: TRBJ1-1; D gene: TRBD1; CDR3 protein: CSVDPLWTGDTEAFF; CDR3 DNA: TGCAGCGTTGACCCGCTTTGGACAGGGGACACTGAAGCTTTCTTT
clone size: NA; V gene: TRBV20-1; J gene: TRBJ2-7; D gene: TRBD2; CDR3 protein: CSASDSGSYEQYF; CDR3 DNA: TGCAGTGCTAGTGATAGCGGGAGCTACGAGCAGTACTTC
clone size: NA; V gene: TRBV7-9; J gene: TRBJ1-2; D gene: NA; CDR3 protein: CASSLGGLFTTNYGYTF; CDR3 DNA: TGTGCCAGCAGCTTAGGGGGACTGTTCACTACTAACTATGGCTACACCTTC
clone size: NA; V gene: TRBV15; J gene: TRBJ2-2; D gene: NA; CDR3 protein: CATSRERFANTGELFF; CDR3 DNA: TGTGCCACCAGCAGAGAACGGTTCGCGAACACCGGGGAGCTGTTTTTT
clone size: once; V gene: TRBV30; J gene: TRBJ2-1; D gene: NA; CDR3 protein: CAWSVPQTAYNEQFF; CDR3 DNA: TGTGCCTGGAGTGTCCCCCAGACAGCTTACAATGAGCAGTTCTTC
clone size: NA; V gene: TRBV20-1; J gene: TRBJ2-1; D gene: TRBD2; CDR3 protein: CSAKVRGRDEQFF; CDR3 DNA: TGCAGTGCCAAAGTTCGGGGGAGGGATGAGCAGTTCTTC
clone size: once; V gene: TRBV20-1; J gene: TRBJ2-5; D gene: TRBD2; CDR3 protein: CSARDLTSGEETQYF; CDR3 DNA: TGCAGTGCTAGAGATCTAACTAGCGGTGAAGAGACCCAGTACTTC
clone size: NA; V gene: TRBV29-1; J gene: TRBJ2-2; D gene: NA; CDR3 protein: CSGSLGSSGELFF; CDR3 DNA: TGCAGCGGAAGTCTGGGGAGCTCCGGGGAGCTGTTTTTT
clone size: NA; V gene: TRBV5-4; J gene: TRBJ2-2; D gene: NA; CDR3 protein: CASSLSENTGELFF; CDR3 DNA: TGTGCCAGCAGCTTGTCGGAGAACACCGGGGAGCTGTTTTTT
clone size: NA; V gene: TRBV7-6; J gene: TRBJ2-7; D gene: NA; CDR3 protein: CASSWELRQGGIGYEQYF; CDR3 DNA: TGTGCCAGCAGCTGGGAACTTAGGCAGGGTGGTATCGGCTACGAGCAGTACTTC
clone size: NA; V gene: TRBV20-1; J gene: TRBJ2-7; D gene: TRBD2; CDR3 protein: CSASGTSRTYEQYF; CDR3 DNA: TGCAGTGCTTCCGGGACTAGCAGGACCTACGAGCAGTACTTC
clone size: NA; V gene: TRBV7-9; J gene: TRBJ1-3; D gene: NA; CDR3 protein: CASSSLTSGNTIYF; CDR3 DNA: TGTGCCAGCAGTTCCCTGACTTCTGGAAACACCATATATTTT
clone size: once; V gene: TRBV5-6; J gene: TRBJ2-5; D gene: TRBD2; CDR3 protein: CASSSRTSSQETQYF; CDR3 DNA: TGTGCCAGCAGCTCACGGACTAGCAGCCAAGAGACCCAGTACTTC
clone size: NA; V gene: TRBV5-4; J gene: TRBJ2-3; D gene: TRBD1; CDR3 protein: CASRPPGQGAYTQYF; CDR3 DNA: TGTGCCAGCAGACCACCGGGACAGGGGGCATATACGCAGTATTTT
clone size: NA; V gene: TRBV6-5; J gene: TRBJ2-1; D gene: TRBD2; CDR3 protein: CASSSEREPRYNEQFF; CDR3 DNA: TGTGCCAGCAGTTCTGAGCGGGAACCGCGTTACAATGAGCAGTTCTTC
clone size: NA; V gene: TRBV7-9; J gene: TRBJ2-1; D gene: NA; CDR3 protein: CASSTAYNEQFF; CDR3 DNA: TGTGCCAGCAGCACGGCCTACAATGAGCAGTTCTTC
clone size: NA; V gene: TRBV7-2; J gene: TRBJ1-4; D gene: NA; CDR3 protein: CASSLSGATNEKLFF; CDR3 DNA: TGTGCCAGCAGCTTATCTGGGGCAACTAATGAAAAACTGTTTTTT
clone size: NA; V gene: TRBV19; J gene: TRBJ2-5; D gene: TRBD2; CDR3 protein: CASSSGRDQETQYF; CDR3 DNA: TGTGCCAGTAGTAGCGGGAGGGACCAAGAGACCCAGTACTTC
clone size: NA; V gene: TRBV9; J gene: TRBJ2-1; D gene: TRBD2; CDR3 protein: CASSAPALTSGGTDEQFF; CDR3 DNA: TGTGCCAGCAGCGCCCCGGCCTTGACTAGCGGGGGCACGGATGAGCAGTTCTTC
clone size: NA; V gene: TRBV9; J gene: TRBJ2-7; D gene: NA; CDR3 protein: CASGPGVSSYEQYF; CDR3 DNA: TGTGCCAGCGGCCCGGGGGTGAGCTCCTACGAGCAGTACTTC
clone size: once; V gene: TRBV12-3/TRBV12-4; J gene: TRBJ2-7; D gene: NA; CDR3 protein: CASRPFRGSYEQYF; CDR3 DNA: TGTGCCAGCAGACCCTTCAGGGGATCCTACGAGCAGTACTTC
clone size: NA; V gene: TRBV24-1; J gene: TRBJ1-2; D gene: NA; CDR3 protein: CATSDLLGYTF; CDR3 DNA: TGTGCCACCAGTGATTTATTAGGCTACACCTTC
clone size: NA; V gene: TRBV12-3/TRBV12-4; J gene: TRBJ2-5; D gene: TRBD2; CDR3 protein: CASGASGGSETQYF; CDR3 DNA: TGTGCCAGCGGGGCCAGCGGGGGATCGGAGACCCAGTACTTC
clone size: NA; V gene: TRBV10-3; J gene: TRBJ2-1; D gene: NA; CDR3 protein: CAISGSPPGGYNEQFF; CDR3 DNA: TGTGCCATCAGTGGAAGCCCCCCGGGCGGCTACAATGAGCAGTTCTTC
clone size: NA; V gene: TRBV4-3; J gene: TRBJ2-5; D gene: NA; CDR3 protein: CASSQVERDQETQYF; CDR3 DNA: TGCGCCAGCAGCCAAGTTGAAAGGGACCAAGAGACCCAGTACTTC
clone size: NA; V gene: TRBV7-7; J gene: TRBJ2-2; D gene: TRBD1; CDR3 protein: CAVTGGASGELFF; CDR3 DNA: TGTGCCGTGACAGGGGGCGCGTCCGGGGAGCTGTTTTTT
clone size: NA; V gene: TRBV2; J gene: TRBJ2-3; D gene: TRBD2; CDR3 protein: CASRATSGGDDTQYF; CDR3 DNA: TGTGCCAGCAGAGCGACTAGCGGTGGGGATGATACGCAGTATTTT
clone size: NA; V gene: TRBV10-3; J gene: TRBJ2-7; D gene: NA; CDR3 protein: CAISRTNEQYF; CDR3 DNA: TGTGCCATCAGTCGGACTAACGAGCAGTACTTC
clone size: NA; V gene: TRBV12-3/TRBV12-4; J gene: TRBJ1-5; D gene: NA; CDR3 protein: CASSSGGDPQHF; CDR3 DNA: TGTGCCAGCAGTTCGGGGGGGGACCCCCAGCATTTT
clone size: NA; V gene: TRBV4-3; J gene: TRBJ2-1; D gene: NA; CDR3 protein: CASSLDGSDEQFF; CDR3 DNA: TGCGCCAGCAGCCTTGATGGTAGCGATGAGCAGTTCTTC
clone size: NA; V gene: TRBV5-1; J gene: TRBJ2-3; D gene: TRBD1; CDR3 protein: CASSLGTGMHTQYF; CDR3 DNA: TGCGCCAGCAGCCTCGGGACAGGGATGCATACGCAGTATTTT
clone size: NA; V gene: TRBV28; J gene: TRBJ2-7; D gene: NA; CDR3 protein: CASSFQGSGDKISYEQYF; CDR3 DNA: TGTGCCAGCAGTTTTCAGGGGAGTGGAGACAAAATCTCCTACGAGCAGTACTTC